These 3 T cell receptor beta chains were all obtained from the same sample, sequenced in a study of shared clonotypes between healthy human individuals. In the naive CD8 group, cells lacked CD45RO and were positively selected for CCR7, so terminally differentiated effector memory CD45RA+ cells were left out. The table came from immunoSEQ multiplex PCR; TCRdb's copy has only in-frame clones and leaves some out. The top ten clones hold 0.11% of a sample with hundreds of thousands of clones, around 96% of them seen once. Sequencing was done on a sample of naive CD8+ T cells sorted from blood. The receptors originated from a young woman in good health.

Concerning this clone itself: A read error is likely, as this CDR3 ends without the conserved phenylalanine or tryptophan. The DNA is omitted, as the CDR3 cannot be located on it reliably, and the CDR3 follows TCRdb's listing. CDR3 loop: CARPYGGL. The chain uses TRBV21-1 and TRBJ2-7. TRBV21-1 is reported as a pseudogene. From its first to its last residue, the CDR3 has 8 amino acids.

The V gene is TRBV5-4, the J gene TRBJ2-7, with 7 nucleotides matching TRBD2. CDR1 and CDR2 (germline): SGHNT, YYREEE (reference sequence). The CDR3 has 15 amino acids. Losses at the gene ends were 1 base for V and 3 bases for J; bases not matched to a gene: 7. CDR3 loop: CASSLRQGGNYEQYF. The CDR3 DNA follows: TGTGCCAGCAGCTTGCGGCAGGGAGGGAACTACGAGCAGTACTTC.

The chain uses TRBV4-1 and TRBJ2-1; D might be TRBD1 or TRBD2, each matching 5 bases. This CDR3 is 18 amino acids long. From germline, CDR1 is MGHRA and CDR2 YSYEKL. V was shortened by 2 bases and J by 0 bases, with 17 bases between the two germline ends. The CDR3: CASSQRVGADSSYNEQFF. CDR3 coding DNA: TGCGCCAGCAGCCAACGTGTCGGGGCAGACAGCTCCTACAATGAGCAGTTCTTC.